The subject of this entry is one T cell receptor (beta chain). This sample is drawn from a study of control samples from healthy donors and cancer patients. Clones were sequenced by immunoSEQ multiplex PCR, and TCRdb holds only the in-frame ones, with some missing. Here the sample spans about 190,000 clones, about nine tenths being singletons. V lost 1 base and J lost 5, with 16 bases in between. There are 16 residues in the CDR3. Germline values: CDR1 SGHTA, CDR2 FQGTGA. The rearrangement links TRBV7-3 to TRBJ2-3; D possibly corresponds to TRBD2 (5 bases). The TCR originated in a man in his thirties or forties in good health. Sequenced material: blood. The CDR3 loop reads CASSLSLALGEDTQYF. The CDR3 DNA is TGTGCCAGCAGCTTAAGTCTAGCTCTAGGTGAAGATACGCAGTATTTT.